Shown below are 5 T cell receptor beta chains from a single sample sequenced in a study of blood T cells in healthy people across ages (dated by TCRdb to between 2015 and 2017). Library creation used 5' RACE. Sequencing used an Illumina HiSeq 2500. A second PCR of roughly 7 to 12 cycles was run with a J-beta primer mix and a sample-barcoded 5' primer. TCRdb passed the public sequencing reads through fastp at Q25 and MiXCR, retaining productive beta sequences. Rows with a matching CDR3 protein are joined into one entry that keeps the most common DNA and genes. Here the sample has approximately 1.5 million distinct CDR3 sequences; 35% to 45% occur a single time. Of the sample, about 4% falls within the top ten clones. Sequenced input: blood. These receptor sequences come from a woman aged 18-29 years in good health.

J is TRBJ1-2 and V is TRBV29-1; 9 bases map to TRBD1. Germline loops: CDR1 SQVTM, CDR2 ANQGSEA. The CDR3 length is 14 residues. J gave up 8 bases and V 0 bases, and 7 bases lay outside the gene matches. The CDR3 spells CSVEDQDRGSGYTF. CDR3 DNA: TGCAGCGTTGAAGATCAGGACAGGGGATCGGGCTACACCTTC.

The V call is TRBV27, the J call TRBJ2-6, with D unclear. Deletions cut 11 bases from V and 8 bases from J, with 19 bases between. Germline-derived CDR1 and CDR2 are MNHEY and SMNVEV (reference sequence). CDR3 size: 14 residues. CDR3: CASRDLSESNVLTF. The CDR3 nucleotides are TGTGCCTCTAGGGATCTCTCCGAGTCCAACGTCCTGACTTTC. Combining the CDR3 with reference TRBV27 and TRBJ2-6 gives the whole variable domain EAQVTQNPRYLITVTGKKLTVTCSQNMNHEYMSWYRQDPGLGLRQIYYSMNVEVTDKGDVPEGYKVSRKEKRNFPLILESPSPNQTSLYFCASRDLSESNVLTFGAGSRLTVL.

In this sample, this clonotype turned up many times. The genes are TRBV12-3 or TRBV12-4 and TRBJ2-3; D may be TRBD2 (6 bases). Trimming cost V 7 bases and J 7 bases, with 15 bases left between them. CDR3 length equals 13 residues. CDR3 in amino acids: CASTLTSSNTQYF. CDR3 coding DNA: TGTGCCAGCACCCTCACTAGCAGCAATACGCAGTATTTT.

The genes are TRBV9 and TRBJ2-1, with D unresolved. The germline V and J ends were trimmed by 3 bases and 6 bases, with 7 bases remaining between them. The CDR3 has 12 residues. Germline V gene data show CDR1 as SGDLS and CDR2 as YYNGEE. For the CDR3, the DNA is TGTGCCAGCAGCGGAAATTCCAATGAGCAGTTCTTC. As protein: CASSGNSNEQFF.

The rearrangement joins TRBV6-5 to TRBJ1-2, with D uncertain. Trimming shortened V by 6 bases and J by 4 bases, and 21 bases separated the two germline ends. This CDR3 has 16 residues. Germline V gene lookup returns CDR1 MNHEY and CDR2 SVGAGI. The CDR3 coding sequence is TGTGCCAGCAGCTCCGGCGCCCACAGTATCCCCTATGGCTACACCTTC. Translation: CASSSGAHSIPYGYTF.